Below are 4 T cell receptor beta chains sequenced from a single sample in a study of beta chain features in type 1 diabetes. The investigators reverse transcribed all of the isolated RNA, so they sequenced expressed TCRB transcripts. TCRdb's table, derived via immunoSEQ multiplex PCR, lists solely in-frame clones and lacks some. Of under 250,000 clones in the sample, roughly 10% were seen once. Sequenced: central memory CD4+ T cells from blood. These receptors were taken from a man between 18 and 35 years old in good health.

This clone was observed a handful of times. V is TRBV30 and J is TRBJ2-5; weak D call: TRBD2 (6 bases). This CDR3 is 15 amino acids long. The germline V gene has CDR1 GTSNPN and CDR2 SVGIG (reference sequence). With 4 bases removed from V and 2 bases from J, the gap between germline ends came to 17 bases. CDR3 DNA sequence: TGTGCCTGGACTCGCGGGGCGGGAAGTCAAGAGACCCAGTACTTC. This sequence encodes CAWTRGAGSQETQYF.

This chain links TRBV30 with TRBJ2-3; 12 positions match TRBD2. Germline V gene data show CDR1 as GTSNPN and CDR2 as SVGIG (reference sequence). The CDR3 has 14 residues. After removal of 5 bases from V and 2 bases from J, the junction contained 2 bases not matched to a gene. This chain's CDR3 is CAWGLAGITDTQYF. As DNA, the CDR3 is TGTGCCTGGGGACTAGCGGGAATCACAGATACGCAGTATTTT. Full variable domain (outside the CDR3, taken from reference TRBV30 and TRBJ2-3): SQTIHQWPATLVQPVGSPLSLECTVEGTSNPNLYWYRQAAGRGLQLLFYSVGIGQISSEVPQNLSASRPQDRQFILSSKKLLLSDSGFYLCAWGLAGITDTQYFGPGTRLTVL.

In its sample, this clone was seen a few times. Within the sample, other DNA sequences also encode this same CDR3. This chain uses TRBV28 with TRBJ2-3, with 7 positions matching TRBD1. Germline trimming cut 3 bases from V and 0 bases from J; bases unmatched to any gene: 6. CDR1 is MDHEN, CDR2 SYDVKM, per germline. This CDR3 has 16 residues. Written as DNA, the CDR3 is TGTGCCAGCAGTTTCCTAGGGGGCTCTAGCACAGATACGCAGTATTTT. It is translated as CASSFLGGSSTDTQYF.

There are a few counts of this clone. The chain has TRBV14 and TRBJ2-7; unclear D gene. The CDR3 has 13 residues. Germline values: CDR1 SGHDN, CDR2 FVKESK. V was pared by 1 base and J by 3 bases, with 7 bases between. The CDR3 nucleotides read TGTGCCAGCAGCCAAGGCGGAAACTACGAGCAGTACTTC. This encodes CASSQGGNYEQYF.